A single TCR beta chain is shown here with its context. Its antigen target is currently unknown. Base quality data are lacking; no much larger clone is found one base away. The data stem from a study of technical replicates of blood from a handful of donors (dated by TCRdb to 2016 to 2017). The CDR3, from cysteine to phenylalanine, totals 16 residues. The entry retains the CDR3 DNA only, 48 bases that are in frame from base 1. CDR1 is given as SGDLS and CDR2 as YYNGEE, both from the germline V gene. Relative to germline, V is missing 2 bases and J is missing 5 bases, with 3 bases of the junction outside any gene match. Receptor libraries were prepared by the immunoSEQ multiplex PCR assay. What TCRdb holds here is the immuneACCESS table cut down to in-frame rearrangements. Part of the clones is not present; checked against another copy, under half of the missing clones reflect an unresolved V gene, and the others are unexplained. For this sample there are around 97,000 clones; just under 95% appear just once. Of the sample, 0.3% to 0.35% is held by the ten largest clones.

The source of this sequence is a human donor in good health. The sample consisted of T cells isolated from PBMCs. The V gene is TRBV9 and the J gene is TRBJ2-2; TRBD2 aligns with 13 central bases. The sequenced DNA: TGTGCCAGCAGCGTGGGACTAGCGGGAAGGACCGGGGAGCTGTTTTTT. Its amino acids are CASSVGLAGRTGELFF.